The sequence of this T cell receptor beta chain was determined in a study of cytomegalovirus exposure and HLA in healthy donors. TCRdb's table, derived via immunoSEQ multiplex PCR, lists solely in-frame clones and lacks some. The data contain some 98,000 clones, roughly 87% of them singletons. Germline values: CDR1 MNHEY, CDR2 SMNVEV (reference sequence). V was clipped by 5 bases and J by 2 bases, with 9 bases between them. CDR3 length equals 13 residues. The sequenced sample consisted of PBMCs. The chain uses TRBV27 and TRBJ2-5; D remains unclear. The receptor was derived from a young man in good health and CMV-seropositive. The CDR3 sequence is CASSPREQETQYF. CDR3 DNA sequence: TGTGCCAGCAGTCCTCGTGAGCAAGAGACCCAGTACTTC.